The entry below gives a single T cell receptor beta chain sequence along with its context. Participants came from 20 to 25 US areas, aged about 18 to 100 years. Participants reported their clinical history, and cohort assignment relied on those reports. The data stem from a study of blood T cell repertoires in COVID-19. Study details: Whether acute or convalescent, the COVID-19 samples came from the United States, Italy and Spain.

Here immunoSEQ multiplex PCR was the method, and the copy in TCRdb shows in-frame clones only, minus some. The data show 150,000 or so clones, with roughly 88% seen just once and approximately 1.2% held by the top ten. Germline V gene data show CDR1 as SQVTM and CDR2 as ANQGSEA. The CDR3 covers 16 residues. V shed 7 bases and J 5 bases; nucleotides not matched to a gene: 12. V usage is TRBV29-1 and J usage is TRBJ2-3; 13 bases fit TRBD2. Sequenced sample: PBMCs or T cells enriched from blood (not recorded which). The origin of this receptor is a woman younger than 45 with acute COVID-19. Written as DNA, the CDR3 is TGCAGCGGGGGAACTAGCGGGAGGGCCGGGGTAGATACGCAGTATTTT. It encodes CSGGTSGRAGVDTQYF.